The text below deals with one T cell receptor (beta chain). Its antigen remains unidentified. This specimen belongs to a study of cytomegalovirus exposure and HLA in healthy donors. Study results and limitations: Researchers catalogued about 150 TCR beta chains as cytomegalovirus-associated.

It was with 60 Vbeta and 13 Jbeta primers that the PCR ran. Sequencing used immunoSEQ multiplex PCR; TCRdb keeps in-frame clones, though not all of them. The sample holds 150,000 to 200,000 clones, approximately 79% seen once. Trimming cost V 8 bases and J 6 bases; bases outside gene matches: 10. Germline V gene lookup returns CDR1 SGHVS and CDR2 FQNEAQ. The CDR3 is made up of 14 amino acids. The sample consisted of PBMCs. The chain recombines TRBV7-8 with TRBJ1-5; the match to TRBD1 covers 7 bases. The sequence was obtained from a man aged 50 or older in good health and CMV-seropositive. The CDR3 DNA is TGTGCCAGCTCAAAGAGGGCAGGGGGTCAGCCCCAGCATTTT. The encoded protein is CASSKRAGGQPQHF.